This T cell receptor beta chain emerged from a study of blood T cell repertoires in COVID-19. Study context: PBMCs, B-cell-depleted T cells, or T cells provided the cDNA or gDNA that made up the material.

Recruits, aged roughly 18 to 95 years, lived in some 25 US areas. Cohort 3 donors were reported recovered after two negative PCRs, clearance, or symptom resolution. This CDR3 comprises 16 residues. CDR1 is LGHDT and CDR2 is YNNKEL in the germline V gene (reference sequence). V was cut by 2 bases and J by 3 bases, with 14 bases left in between. Authors' methods: From reference gene primer amplification, estimates of nucleated cell counts were derived. Sequencing was performed with immunoSEQ multiplex PCR; in TCRdb, only in-frame clones are kept and a portion is missing. V, J and clone size derive from that table, while D and trimming were established from the DNA sequence. This sample has more than 250,000 clones, with approximately 87% found just once.

The TCR was taken from a woman aged 25 to 45 who had recovered from COVID-19. The chain uses TRBV3-1 (or the pseudogene TRBV3-2) and TRBJ1-3, with a possible D match to TRBD1 (6 bases). Sequenced sample: PBMCs or T cells enriched from blood (not recorded which). This CDR3 is CASSQLPHRVGNTIYF. The CDR3 coding sequence is TGTGCCAGCAGCCAATTACCCCACAGGGTTGGAAACACCATATATTTT.